The entry that follows covers one TCR beta chain sequence. This sample is part of a study of OX40 agonist ivuxolimab in advanced cancers. The CDR3 covers 14 residues. Germline V CDR1 and CDR2: ENHRY, SYGVKD. V shed 10 bases, J shed 9 bases, and the junction held 14 bases outside the gene matches. Autoimmune disease history or systemic immunosuppression led to patients being barred. Some clones are missing from TCRdb's copy, which holds only in-frame ones; the method was immunoSEQ multiplex PCR. The data show around 110,000 clones, with roughly 93% seen just once and approximately 0.15% held by the top ten.

This material consisted of CD4+ or CD8+ T cells sorted from blood, taken in a trial of the OX40 agonist ivuxolimab. This rearrangement joins TRBV10-3 to TRBJ2-1; 8 bases agree with TRBD2. The receptor was derived from an adult with an advanced solid tumor such as melanoma, head and neck, liver or kidney cancer. The CDR3 sequence: CATLFERGTGEQFF. The DNA for the CDR3 is TGTGCCACCCTATTTGAGCGGGGGACGGGTGAGCAGTTCTTC.